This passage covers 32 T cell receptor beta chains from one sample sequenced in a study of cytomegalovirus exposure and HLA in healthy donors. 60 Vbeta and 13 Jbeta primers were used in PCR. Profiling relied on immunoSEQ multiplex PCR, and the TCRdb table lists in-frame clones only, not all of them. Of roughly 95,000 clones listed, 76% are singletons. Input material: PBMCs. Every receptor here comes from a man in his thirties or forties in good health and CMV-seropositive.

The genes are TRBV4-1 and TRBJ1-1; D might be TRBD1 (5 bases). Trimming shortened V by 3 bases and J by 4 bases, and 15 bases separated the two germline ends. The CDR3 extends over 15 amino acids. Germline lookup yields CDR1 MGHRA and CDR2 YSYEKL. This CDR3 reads CASSQMVQVFTEAFF. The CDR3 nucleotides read TGCGCCAGCAGCCAGATGGTACAGGTTTTCACTGAAGCTTTCTTT.

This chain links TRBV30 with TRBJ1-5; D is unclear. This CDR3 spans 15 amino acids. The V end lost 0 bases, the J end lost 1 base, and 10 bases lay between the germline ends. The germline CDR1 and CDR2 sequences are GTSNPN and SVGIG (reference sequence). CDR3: CAWSVRGGSNQPQHF. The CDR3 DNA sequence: TGTGCCTGGAGTGTACGAGGTGGCAGCAATCAGCCCCAGCATTTT. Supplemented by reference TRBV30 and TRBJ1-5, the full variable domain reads SQTIHQWPATLVQPVGSPLSLECTVEGTSNPNLYWYRQAAGRGLQLLFYSVGIGQISSEVPQNLSASRPQDRQFILSSKKLLLSDSGFYLCAWSVRGGSNQPQHFGDGTRLSIL.

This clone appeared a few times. CDR3 nucleotide sequence: TGTGCCAGCAGCTCCCGGGGGGGCACTGAAGCTTTCTTT. Amino acid sequence: CASSSRGGTEAFF. This rearrangement joins TRBV7-9 to TRBJ1-1; D is possibly TRBD1 (5 bases). Germline V gives CDR1 SEHNR, CDR2 FQNEAQ (reference sequence). Trimming left V 4 bases short and J 4 bases short, with 10 bases between. There are 13 residues in the CDR3. Full variable domain (outside the CDR3, taken from reference TRBV7-9 and TRBJ1-1): DTGVSQNPRHKITKRGQNVTFRCDPISEHNRLYWYRQTLGQGPEFLTYFQNEAQLEKSRLLSDRFSAERPKGSFSTLEIQRTEQGDSAMYLCASSSRGGTEAFFGQGTRLTVV.

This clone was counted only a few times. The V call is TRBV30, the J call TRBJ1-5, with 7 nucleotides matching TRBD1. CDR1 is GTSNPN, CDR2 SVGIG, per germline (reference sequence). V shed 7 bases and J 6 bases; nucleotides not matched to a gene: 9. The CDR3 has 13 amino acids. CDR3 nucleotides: TGTGCCTTCTCGACAGGGCTAGGTCAGCCCCAGCATTTT. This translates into CAFSTGLGQPQHF.

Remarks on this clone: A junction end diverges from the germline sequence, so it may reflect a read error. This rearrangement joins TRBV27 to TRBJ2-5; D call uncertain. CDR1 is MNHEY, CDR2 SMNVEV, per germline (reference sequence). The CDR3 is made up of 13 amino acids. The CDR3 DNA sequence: TGTGCCAGCAGTTGGCGCCGACAAGGGACCCAGTACTTC. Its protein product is CASSWRRQGTQYF.

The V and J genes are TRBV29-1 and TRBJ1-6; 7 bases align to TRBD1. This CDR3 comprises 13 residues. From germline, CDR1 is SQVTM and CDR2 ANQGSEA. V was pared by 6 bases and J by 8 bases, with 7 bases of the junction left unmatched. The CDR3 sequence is CSVRGTDDSPLHF. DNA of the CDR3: TGCAGCGTCCGCGGGACAGACGATTCACCCCTCCACTTT.

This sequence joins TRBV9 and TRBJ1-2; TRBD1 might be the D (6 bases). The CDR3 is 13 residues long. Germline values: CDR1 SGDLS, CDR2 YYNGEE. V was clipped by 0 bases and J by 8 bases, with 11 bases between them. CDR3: CASSVGQGKGYTF. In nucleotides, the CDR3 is TGTGCCAGCAGCGTAGGGCAGGGGAAGGGCTACACCTTC. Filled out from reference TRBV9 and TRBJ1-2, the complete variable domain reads DSGVTQTPKHLITATGQRVTLRCSPRSGDLSVYWYQQSLDQGLQFLIQYYNGEERAKGNILERFSAQQFPDLHSELNLSSLELGDSALYFCASSVGQGKGYTFGSGTRLTVV.

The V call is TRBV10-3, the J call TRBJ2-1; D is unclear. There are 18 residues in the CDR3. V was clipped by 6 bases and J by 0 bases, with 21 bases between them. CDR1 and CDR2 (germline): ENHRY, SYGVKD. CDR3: CAIRVLGANLSSYNEQFF. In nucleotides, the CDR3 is TGTGCCATCAGAGTCCTCGGAGCCAACCTGAGCTCCTACAATGAGCAGTTCTTC.

Written as DNA, the CDR3 is TGTGCCAGCAGAAATAGCCCAGATACGCAGTATTTT. Protein: CASRNSPDTQYF. This chain joins TRBV27 and TRBJ2-3; no clear D. With 6 bases removed from V and 4 bases from J, the gap between germline ends came to 8 bases. The CDR3 sequence is 12 residues long. Germline CDR1 MNHEY, CDR2 SMNVEV (reference sequence).

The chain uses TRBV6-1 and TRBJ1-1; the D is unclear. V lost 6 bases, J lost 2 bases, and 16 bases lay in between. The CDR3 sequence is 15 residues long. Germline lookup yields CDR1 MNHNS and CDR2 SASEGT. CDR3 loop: CASSAIGGFNTEAFF. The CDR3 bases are TGTGCCAGCAGCGCTATAGGCGGGTTTAACACTGAAGCTTTCTTT.

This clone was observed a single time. The CDR3 spells CASSEAGGNRDGYTF. CDR3 DNA sequence: TGTGCCAGCAGTGAAGCAGGAGGTAACAGGGATGGCTACACCTTC. V gene TRBV6-1 combines with J gene TRBJ1-2; TRBD1 might be the D (6 bases). The V and J ends lost 0 bases and 6 bases respectively, with 14 bases between them. The CDR3 contains 15 residues. CDR1 is MNHNS, CDR2 SASEGT, per germline.

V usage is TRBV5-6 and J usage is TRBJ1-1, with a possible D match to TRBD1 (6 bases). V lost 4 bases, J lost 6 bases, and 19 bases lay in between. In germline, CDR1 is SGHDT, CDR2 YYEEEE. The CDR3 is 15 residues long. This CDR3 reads CASSLTEQGQPEAFF. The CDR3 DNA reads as TGTGCCAGCAGCCTAACTGAACAGGGTCAACCTGAAGCTTTCTTT.

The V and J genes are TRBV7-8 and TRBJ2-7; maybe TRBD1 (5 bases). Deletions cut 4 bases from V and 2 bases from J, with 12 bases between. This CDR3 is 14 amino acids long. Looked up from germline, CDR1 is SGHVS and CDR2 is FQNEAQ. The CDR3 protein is CASSSDRGTYEQYF. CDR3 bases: TGTGCCAGCAGCTCCGATAGGGGAACCTACGAGCAGTACTTC.

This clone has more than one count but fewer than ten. The CDR3: CASSPQGGPGRTEAFF. In DNA, the CDR3 is TGTGCCAGCTCACCACAAGGGGGACCCGGGAGGACTGAAGCTTTCTTT. V is TRBV18 and J is TRBJ1-1, with a possible D match to TRBD1 (6 bases). V was cut by 1 base and J by 5 bases, with 17 bases left in between. Looked up from germline, CDR1 is KGHSH and CDR2 is LQKENI. CDR3 size: 16 residues. The whole variable domain, filled in from reference TRBV18 and TRBJ1-1, reads NAGVMQNPRHLVRRRGQEARLRCSPMKGHSHVYWYRQLPEEGLKFMVYLQKENIIDESGMPKERFSAEFPKEGPSILRIQQVVRGDSAAYFCASSPQGGPGRTEAFFGQGTRLTVV.

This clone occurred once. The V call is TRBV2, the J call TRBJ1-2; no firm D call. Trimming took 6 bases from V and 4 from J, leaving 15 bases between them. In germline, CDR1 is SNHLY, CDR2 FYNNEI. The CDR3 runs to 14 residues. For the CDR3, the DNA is TGTGCCAGCAGCCGAGACATGGAGGTCTATGGCTACACCTTC. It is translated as CASSRDMEVYGYTF.

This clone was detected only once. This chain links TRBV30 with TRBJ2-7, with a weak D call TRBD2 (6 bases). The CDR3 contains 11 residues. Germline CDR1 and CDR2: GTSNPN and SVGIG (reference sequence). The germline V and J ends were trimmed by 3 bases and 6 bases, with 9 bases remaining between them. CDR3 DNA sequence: TGTGCCTGGAGCCCCGGGAGCGAGCAGTACTTC. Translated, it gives CAWSPGSEQYF.

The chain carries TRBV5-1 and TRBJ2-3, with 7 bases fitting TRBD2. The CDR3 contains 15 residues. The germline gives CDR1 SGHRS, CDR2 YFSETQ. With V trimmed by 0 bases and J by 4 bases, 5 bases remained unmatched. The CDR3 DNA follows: TGCGCCAGCAGCTTGGCCCGGGGGGACGCAGATACGCAGTATTTT. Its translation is CASSLARGDADTQYF.

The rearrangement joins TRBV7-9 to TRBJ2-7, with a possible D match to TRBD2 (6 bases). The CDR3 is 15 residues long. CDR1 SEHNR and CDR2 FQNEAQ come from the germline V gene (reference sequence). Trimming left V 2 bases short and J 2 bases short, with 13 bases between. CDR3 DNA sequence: TGTGCCAGCAGCTTAAAGGAGGGGTCACCCTACGAGCAGTACTTC. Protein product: CASSLKEGSPYEQYF.

CDR3 region: CASSIRGQRETQYF. CDR3 bases: TGTGCCAGTAGTATCAGGGGGCAGCGGGAGACCCAGTACTTC. This sequence joins TRBV19 and TRBJ2-5; 8 bases agree with TRBD1. CDR1 LNHDA and CDR2 SQIVND come from the germline V gene (reference sequence). The CDR3 is made up of 14 amino acids. Trimming at V came to 3 bases and at J to 5 bases, leaving 5 bases not matched to a gene.

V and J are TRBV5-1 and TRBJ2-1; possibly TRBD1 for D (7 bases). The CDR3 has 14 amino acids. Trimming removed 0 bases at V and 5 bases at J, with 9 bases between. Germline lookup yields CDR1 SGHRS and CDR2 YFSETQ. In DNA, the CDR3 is TGCGCCAGCAGCTTGGGCAGGGGGGACAATGAGCAGTTCTTC. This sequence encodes CASSLGRGDNEQFF.

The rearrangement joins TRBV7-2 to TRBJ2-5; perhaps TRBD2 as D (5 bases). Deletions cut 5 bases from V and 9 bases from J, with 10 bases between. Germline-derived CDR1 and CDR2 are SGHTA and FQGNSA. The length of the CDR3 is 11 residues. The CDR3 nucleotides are TGTGCCAGCAGCCCGCCCGGGGCCCAGTACTTC. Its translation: CASSPPGAQYF.

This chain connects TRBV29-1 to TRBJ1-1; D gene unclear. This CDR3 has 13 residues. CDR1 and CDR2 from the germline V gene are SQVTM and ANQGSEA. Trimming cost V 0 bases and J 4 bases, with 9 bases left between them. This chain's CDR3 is CSVEDRRGTEAFF. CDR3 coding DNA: TGCAGCGTTGAAGATCGACGGGGCACTGAAGCTTTCTTT. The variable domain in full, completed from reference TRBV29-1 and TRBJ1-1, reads SAVISQKPSRDICQRGTSLTIQCQVDSQVTMMFWYRQQPGQSLTLIATANQGSEATYESGFVIDKFPISRPNLTFSTLTVSNMSPEDSSIYLCSVEDRRGTEAFFGQGTRLTVV.

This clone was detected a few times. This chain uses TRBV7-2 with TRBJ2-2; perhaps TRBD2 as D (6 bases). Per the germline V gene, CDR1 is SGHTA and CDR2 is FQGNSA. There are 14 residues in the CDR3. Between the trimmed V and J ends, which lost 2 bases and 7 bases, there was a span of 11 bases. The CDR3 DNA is TGTGCCAGCAGCTTACTAGCGAACTACGGGGAGCTGTTTTTT. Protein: CASSLLANYGELFF.

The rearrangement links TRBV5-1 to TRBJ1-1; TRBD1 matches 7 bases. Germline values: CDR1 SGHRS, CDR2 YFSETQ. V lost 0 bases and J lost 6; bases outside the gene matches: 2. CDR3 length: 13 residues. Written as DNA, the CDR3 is TGCGCCAGCAGCTTGGGACAGGGCTCTGAAGCTTTCTTT. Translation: CASSLGQGSEAFF.

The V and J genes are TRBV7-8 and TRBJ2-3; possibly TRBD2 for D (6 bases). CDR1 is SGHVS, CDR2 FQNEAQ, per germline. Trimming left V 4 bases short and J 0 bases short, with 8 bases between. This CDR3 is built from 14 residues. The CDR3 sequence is CASSSGLSTDTQYF. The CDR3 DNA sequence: TGTGCCAGCAGCTCGGGACTTAGCACAGATACGCAGTATTTT.

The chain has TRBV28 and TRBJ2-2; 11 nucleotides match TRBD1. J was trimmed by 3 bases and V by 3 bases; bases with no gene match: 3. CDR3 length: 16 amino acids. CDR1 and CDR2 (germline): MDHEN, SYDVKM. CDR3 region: CASSLGTGGDTGELFF. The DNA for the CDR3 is TGTGCCAGCAGTTTGGGGACAGGGGGGGACACCGGGGAGCTGTTTTTT.

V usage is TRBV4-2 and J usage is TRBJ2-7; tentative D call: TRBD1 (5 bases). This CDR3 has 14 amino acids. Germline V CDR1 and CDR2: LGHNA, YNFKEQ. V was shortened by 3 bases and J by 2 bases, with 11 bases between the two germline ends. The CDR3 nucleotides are TGTGCCAGCAGCCAGGGGCCTTCCCCCTACGAGCAGTACTTC. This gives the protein CASSQGPSPYEQYF.

The CDR3 sequence: CASSSRTGRGELFF. CDR3 sequence (DNA): TGTGCCAGCAGCTCCCGGACAGGGCGCGGGGAGCTGTTTTTT. This rearrangement joins TRBV11-3 to TRBJ2-2, with TRBD1 matching over 8 bases. The CDR3 is made up of 14 amino acids. Trimming at V came to 4 bases and at J to 7 bases, leaving 5 bases not matched to a gene. Germline CDR1 reads SGHNT; CDR2 reads YENEEA.

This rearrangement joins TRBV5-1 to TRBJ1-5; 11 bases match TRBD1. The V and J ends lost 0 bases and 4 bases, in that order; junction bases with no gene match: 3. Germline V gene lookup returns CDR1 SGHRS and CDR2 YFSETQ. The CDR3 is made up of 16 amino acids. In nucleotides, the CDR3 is TGCGCCAGCAGCTTGGGAGGGACAGGGGGGAATCAGCCCCAGCATTTT. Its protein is CASSLGGTGGNQPQHF. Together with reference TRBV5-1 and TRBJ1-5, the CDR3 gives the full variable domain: KAGVTQTPRYLIKTRGQQVTLSCSPISGHRSVSWYQQTPGQGLQFLFEYFSETQRNKGNFPGRFSGRQFSNSRSEMNVSTLELGDSALYLCASSLGGTGGNQPQHFGDGTRLSIL.

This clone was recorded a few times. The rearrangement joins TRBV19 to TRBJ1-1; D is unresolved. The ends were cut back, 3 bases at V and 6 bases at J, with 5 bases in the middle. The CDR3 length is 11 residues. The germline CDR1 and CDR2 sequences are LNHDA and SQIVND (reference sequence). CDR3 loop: CASSMRAEAFF. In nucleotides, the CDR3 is TGTGCCAGTAGTATGAGGGCTGAAGCTTTCTTT.

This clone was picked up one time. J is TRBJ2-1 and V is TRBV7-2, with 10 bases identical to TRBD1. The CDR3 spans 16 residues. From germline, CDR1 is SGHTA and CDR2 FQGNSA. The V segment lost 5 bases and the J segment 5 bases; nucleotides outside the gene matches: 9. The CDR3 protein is CASSVTGTGAHNEQFF. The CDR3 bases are TGTGCCAGCAGCGTGACCGGGACAGGGGCCCACAATGAGCAGTTCTTC.

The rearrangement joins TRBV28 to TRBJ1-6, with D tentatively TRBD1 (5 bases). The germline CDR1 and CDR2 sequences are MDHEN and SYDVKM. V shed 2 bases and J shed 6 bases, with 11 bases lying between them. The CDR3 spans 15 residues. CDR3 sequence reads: CASSLAGQGNSPLHF. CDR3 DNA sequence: TGTGCCAGCAGTTTAGCGGGGCAGGGTAATTCACCCCTCCACTTT.